The present T cell receptor (beta chain) was sequenced within a study of blood T cell repertoires in COVID-19. Study-level information: Specimens from acute and convalescent COVID-19 originated in the United States, Italy and Spain.

The repertoire was sequenced with immunoSEQ multiplex PCR; TCRdb's copy has only in-frame clones and lacks some. The data hold about 190,000 clones, with roughly three quarters observed a single time. CDR1 MRHNA and CDR2 SNTAGT come from the germline V gene. Trimming stripped 4 bases from V and 6 bases from J, with 11 bases between. This CDR3 has 13 amino acids. The clonotype was recovered from a woman aged 50 to 60 with acute COVID-19. Sample: PBMCs or T cells enriched from blood (not recorded which). V is TRBV6-4 and J is TRBJ2-3, with D possibly being TRBD2 (5 bases). DNA for the CDR3: TGTGCCAGCAGTGTCACTAGAGCGGATACGCAGTATTTT. It yields the protein CASSVTRADTQYF.